This T cell receptor beta chain was documented in a study of T cell changes during pregnancy in multiple sclerosis. The germline V gene encodes CDR1 SGHRS and CDR2 YFSETQ. CDR3 length: 13 amino acids. With V trimmed by 3 bases and J by 10 bases, 6 bases remained unmatched. Produced via immunoSEQ multiplex PCR; TCRdb's table is partial and in-frame only. The sample has 35,000 to 45,000 clones, 70% to 90% seen once. The sequence derives from a female donor with multiple sclerosis, enrolled in a pregnancy study. V gene TRBV5-1 combines with J gene TRBJ1-2; 10 nucleotides line up with TRBD1. Material: CD4+ T cells from peripheral blood mononuclear cells, obtained before pregnancy. CDR3 amino acids: CASSWDRGSDYTF. CDR3 bases: TGCGCCAGCAGCTGGGACAGGGGTAGTGACTACACCTTC.